This entry is about one T cell receptor (beta chain). The data were obtained in a study of blood T cells in healthy people across ages. V lost 6 bases and J lost 2; bases outside the gene matches: 7. This CDR3 comprises 15 residues. Looked up from germline, CDR1 is DFQATT and CDR2 is SNEGSKA (reference sequence). A second roughly 6 to 11 cycle PCR used barcoded and J-beta primers. TCRdb redid the calling of the 5' RACE reads with MiXCR, one entry per CDR3 protein. The table has nearly 800,000 distinct CDR3 sequences, roughly three fifths seen once. The receptor comes from a man in his forties in good health. What was sequenced was blood. This chain joins TRBV20-1 and TRBJ1-5; 10 bases align to TRBD1. The CDR3 sequence: CSARTGTGGNQPQHF. CDR3 in DNA: TGCAGTGCGAGAACCGGGACAGGGGGCAATCAGCCCCAGCATTTT.